This TCR beta chain was captured by sequencing in a study of read filtering for tumor transcriptome and immune sequencing. The wider study: After DNase treatment, RNA was made into whole-transcriptome libraries. Overall study findings and caveats: The CD138-negative fraction was mixed bone marrow immune cells, not pure T cells. Without single-read clonotypes, shared clonotype proportions correlated more between IR-seq and RNA-seq. Approximately 87% of IR-seq clonotypes had a single read, yet these held roughly 3.7% of reads.

The library was built from around 0.4 ug RNA with molecular barcoded adaptors for alpha/delta and beta/gamma chains. MiXCR was run by TCRdb on the reads, yielding one entry per CDR3 protein. This table has some 62,000 distinct CDR3 sequences, roughly 13% appearing once. In this sample, this clonotype turned up once. Its antigen remains unknown. This may be a read error: a much more frequent sequence differs by one nucleotide. Specimen: a population of CD138-negative cells sorted from bone marrow. This sequence was found in a donor at least 40 years old with multiple myeloma.

The CDR3 reads CGSSPRLAGVGKTQYF. DNA for the CDR3: TGCGGCAGCAGCCCTAGACTAGCGGGAGTAGGGAAGACCCAGTACTTC. The rearrangement uses TRBV5-1 and TRBJ2-5, with 12 positions matching TRBD2. This CDR3 has 16 amino acids. Germline V gene data show CDR1 as SGHRS and CDR2 as YFSETQ. The full variable domain, in which reference TRBV5-1 and TRBJ2-5 provide the parts outside the CDR3, is KAGVTQTPRYLIKTRGQQVTLSCSPISGHRSVSWYQQTPGQGLQFLFEYFSETQRNKGNFPGRFSGRQFSNSRSEMNVSTLELGDSALYLCGSSPRLAGVGKTQYFGPGTRLLVL.